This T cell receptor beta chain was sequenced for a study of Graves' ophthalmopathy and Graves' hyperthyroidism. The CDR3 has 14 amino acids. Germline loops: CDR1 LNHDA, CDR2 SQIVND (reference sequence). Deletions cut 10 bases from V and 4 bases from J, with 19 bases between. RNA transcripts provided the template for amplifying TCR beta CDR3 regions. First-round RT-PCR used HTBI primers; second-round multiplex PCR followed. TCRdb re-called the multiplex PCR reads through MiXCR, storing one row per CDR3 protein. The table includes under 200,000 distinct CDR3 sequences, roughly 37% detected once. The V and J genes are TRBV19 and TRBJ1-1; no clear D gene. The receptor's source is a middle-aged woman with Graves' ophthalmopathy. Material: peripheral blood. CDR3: CATTKRQGSTEAFF. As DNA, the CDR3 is TGTGCCACTACGAAGAGACAAGGTTCCACTGAAGCTTTCTTT.